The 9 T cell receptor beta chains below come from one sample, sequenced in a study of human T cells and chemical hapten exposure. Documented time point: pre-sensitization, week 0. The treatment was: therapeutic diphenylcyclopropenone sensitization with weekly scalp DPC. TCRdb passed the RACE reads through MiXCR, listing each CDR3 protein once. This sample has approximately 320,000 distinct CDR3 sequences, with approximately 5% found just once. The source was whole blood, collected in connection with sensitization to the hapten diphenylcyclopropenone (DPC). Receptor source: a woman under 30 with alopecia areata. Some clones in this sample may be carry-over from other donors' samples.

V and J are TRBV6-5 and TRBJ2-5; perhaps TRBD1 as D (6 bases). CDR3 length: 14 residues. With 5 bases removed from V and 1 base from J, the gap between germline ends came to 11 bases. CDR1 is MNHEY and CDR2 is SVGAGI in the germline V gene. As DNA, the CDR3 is TGTGCCAGCAGTCGGCGGACAGCCCAAGAGACCCAGTACTTC. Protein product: CASSRRTAQETQYF.

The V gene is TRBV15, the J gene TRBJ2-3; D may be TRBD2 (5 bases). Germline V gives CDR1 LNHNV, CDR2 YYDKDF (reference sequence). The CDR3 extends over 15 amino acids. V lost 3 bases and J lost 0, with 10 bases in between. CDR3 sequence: CATSSREFSTDTQYF. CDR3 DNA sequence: TGTGCCACCAGCAGTAGGGAGTTTAGCACAGATACGCAGTATTTT.

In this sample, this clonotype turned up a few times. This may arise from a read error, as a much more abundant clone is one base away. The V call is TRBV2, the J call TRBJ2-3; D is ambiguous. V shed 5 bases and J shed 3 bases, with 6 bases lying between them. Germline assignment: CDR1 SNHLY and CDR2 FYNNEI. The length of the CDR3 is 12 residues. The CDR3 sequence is CASSIRTDTQYF. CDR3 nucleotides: TGTGCCAGCAGTATAAGGACAGATACGCAGTATTTT.

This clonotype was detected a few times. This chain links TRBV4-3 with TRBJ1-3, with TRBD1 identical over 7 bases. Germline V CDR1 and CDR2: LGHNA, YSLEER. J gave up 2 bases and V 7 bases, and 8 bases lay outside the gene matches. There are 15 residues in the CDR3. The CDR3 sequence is CASTGDRAAGNTIYF. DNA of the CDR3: TGCGCCAGCACTGGCGACAGGGCAGCTGGAAACACCATATATTTT.

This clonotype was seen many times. The CDR3 loop reads CASRMGRNSNQPQHF. CDR3 coding DNA: TGTGCCAGCAGAATGGGGAGAAATAGCAATCAGCCCCAGCATTTT. The gene calls are TRBV27 and TRBJ1-5; D is undetermined. Trimming took off 6 bases at V and 0 bases at J, with 12 bases between the two ends. The germline CDR1 and CDR2 sequences are MNHEY and SMNVEV (reference sequence). CDR3 size: 15 residues.

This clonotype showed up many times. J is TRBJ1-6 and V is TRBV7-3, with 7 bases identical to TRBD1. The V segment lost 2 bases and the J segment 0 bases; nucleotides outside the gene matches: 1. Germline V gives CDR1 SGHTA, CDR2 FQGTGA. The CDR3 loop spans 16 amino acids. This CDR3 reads CASSLRQGSYNSPLHF. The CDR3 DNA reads TGTGCCAGCAGCTTACGACAGGGCTCCTATAATTCACCCCTCCACTTT.

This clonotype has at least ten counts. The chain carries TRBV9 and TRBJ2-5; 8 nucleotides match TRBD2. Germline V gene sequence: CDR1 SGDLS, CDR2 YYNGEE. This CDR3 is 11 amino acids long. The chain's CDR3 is CVPSGQETQYF. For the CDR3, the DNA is TGTGTCCCTAGCGGGCAAGAGACCCAGTACTTC.

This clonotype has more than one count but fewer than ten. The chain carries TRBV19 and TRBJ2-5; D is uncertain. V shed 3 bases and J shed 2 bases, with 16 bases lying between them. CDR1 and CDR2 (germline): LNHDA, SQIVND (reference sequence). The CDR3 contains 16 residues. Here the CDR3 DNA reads TGTGCCAGTAGTATCTCGGGTAGAGGTCGTCAAGAGACCCAGTACTTC. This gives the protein CASSISGRGRQETQYF.

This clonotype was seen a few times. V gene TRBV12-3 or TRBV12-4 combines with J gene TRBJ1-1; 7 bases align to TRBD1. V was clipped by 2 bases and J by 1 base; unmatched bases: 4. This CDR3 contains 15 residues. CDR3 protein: CASSLSSGGNTEAFF. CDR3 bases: TGTGCCAGCAGTTTATCGTCAGGGGGGAACACTGAAGCTTTCTTT.